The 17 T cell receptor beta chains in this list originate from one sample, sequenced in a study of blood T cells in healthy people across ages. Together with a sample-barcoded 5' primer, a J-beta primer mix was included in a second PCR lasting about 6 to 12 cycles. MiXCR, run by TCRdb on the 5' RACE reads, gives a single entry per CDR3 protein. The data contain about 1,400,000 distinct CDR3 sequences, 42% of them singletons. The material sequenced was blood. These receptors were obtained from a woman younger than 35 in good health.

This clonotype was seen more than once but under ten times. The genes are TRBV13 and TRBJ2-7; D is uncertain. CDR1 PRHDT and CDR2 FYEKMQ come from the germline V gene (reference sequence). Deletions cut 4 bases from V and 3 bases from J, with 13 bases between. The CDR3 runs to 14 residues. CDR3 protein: CASSSQTDGYEQYF. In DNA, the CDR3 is TGTGCCAGCAGCTCACAAACGGACGGCTACGAGCAGTACTTC.

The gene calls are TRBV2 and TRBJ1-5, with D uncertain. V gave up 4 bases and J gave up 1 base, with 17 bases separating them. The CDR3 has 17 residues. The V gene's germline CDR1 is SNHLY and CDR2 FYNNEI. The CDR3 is CASSGGIQLTSNQPQHF. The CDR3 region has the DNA TGTGCCAGCAGTGGGGGTATTCAATTAACGAGCAATCAGCCCCAGCATTTT.

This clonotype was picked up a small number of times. This CDR3 is CATRPLLHTDTQYF. CDR3 DNA sequence: TGTGCCACGCGCCCGTTGTTGCACACAGATACGCAGTATTTT. The genes are TRBV25-1 and TRBJ2-3, with D uncertain. V was pared by 10 bases and J by 2 bases, with 16 bases between. CDR1 is MGHDK and CDR2 is SYGVNS in the germline V gene. This CDR3 has 14 amino acids. The full variable domain, completed using reference TRBV25-1 and TRBJ2-3, is EADIYQTPRYLVIGTGKKITLECSQTMGHDKMYWYQQDPGMELHLIHYSYGVNSTEKGDLSSESTVSRIRTEHFPLTLESARPSHTSQYLCATRPLLHTDTQYFGPGTRLTVL.

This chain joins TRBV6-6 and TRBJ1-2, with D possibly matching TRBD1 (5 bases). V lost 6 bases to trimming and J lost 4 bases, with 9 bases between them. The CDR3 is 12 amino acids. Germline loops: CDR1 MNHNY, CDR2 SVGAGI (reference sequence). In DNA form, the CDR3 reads TGTGCCAGCAGGCAGGACACCTATGGCTACACCTTC. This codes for CASRQDTYGYTF.

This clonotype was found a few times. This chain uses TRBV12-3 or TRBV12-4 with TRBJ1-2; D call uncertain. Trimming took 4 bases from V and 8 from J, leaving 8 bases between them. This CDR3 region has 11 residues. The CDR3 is CASSSESGYTF. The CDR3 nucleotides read TGTGCCAGCAGTTCTGAGAGCGGCTACACCTTC.

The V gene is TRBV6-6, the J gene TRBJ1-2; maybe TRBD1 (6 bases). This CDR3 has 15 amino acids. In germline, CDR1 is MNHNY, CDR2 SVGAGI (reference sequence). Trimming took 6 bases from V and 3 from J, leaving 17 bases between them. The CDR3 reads CASSRTDPTHYGYTF. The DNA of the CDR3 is TGTGCCAGCAGCCGGACAGACCCTACCCACTATGGCTACACCTTC.

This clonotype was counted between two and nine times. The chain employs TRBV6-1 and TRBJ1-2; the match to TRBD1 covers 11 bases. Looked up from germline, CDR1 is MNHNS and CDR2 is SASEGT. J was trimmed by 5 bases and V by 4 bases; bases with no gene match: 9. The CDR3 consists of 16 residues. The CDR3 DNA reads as TGTGCCAGCAGTGTAAGGACAGGGGGCTTCTCATATGGCTACACCTTC. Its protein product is CASSVRTGGFSYGYTF.

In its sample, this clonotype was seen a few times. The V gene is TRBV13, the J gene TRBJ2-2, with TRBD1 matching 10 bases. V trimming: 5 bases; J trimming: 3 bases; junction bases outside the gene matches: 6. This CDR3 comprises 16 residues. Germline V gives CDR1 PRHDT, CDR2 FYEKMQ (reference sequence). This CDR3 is CASSLGQGGYTGELFF. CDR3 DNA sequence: TGTGCCAGCAGCCTCGGACAGGGGGGATACACCGGGGAGCTGTTTTTT.

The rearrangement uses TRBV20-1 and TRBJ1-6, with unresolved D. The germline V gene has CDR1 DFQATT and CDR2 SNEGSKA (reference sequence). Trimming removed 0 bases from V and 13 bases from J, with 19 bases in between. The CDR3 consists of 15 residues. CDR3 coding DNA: TGCAGTGCTAGAGATTCGACGGAACTCGGAAAGCCCCTCCACTTT. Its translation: CSARDSTELGKPLHF.

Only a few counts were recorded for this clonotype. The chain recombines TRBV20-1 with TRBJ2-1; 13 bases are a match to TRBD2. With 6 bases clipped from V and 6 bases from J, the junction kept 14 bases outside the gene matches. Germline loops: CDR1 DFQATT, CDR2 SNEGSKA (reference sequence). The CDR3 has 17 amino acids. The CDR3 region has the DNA TGCAGTGCGAGGACCGGGACTAGCGGGGTTTTGGGCAATGAGCAGTTCTTC. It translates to CSARTGTSGVLGNEQFF.

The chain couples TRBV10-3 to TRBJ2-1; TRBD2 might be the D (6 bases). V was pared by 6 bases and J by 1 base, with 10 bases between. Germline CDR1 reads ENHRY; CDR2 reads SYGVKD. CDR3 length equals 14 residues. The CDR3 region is CAISGGGSYNEQFF. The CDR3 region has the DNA TGTGCCATCAGCGGGGGTGGGTCCTACAATGAGCAGTTCTTC.

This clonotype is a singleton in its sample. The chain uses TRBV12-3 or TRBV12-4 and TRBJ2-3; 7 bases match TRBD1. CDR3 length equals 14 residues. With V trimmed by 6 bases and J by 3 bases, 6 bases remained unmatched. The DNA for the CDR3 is TGTGCCAGCAGGGTGGACAGGTCGACAGATACGCAGTATTTT. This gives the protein CASRVDRSTDTQYF.

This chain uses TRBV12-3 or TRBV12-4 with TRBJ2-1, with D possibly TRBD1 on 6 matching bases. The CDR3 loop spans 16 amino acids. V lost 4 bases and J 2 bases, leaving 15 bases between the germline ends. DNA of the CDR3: TGTGCCAGCAGTTCCCAGATCGACAGGACCTACAATGAGCAGTTCTTC. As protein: CASSSQIDRTYNEQFF.

CDR3: CASSAGQVFQETQYF. CDR3 coding DNA: TGCGCCAGCAGCGCGGGACAGGTTTTCCAAGAGACCCAGTACTTC. The gene calls are TRBV5-1 and TRBJ2-5; the match to TRBD1 covers 8 bases. CDR3 length equals 15 residues. Germline V gene lookup returns CDR1 SGHRS and CDR2 YFSETQ. V shed 4 bases and J 1 base; nucleotides not matched to a gene: 6.

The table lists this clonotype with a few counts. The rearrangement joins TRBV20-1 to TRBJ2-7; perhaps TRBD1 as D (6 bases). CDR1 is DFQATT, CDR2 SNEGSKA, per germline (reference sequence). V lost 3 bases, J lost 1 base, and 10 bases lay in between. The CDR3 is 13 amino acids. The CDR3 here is CSARAGASYEQYF. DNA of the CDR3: TGCAGTGCTAGGGCAGGGGCGTCCTACGAGCAGTACTTC.

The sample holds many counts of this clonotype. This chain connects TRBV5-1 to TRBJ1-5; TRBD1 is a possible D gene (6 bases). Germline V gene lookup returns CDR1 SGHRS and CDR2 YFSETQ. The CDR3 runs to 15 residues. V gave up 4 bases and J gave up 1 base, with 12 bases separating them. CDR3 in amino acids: CASSPGDSSNQPQHF. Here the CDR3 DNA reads TGCGCCAGCAGCCCAGGGGACTCAAGCAATCAGCCCCAGCATTTT.

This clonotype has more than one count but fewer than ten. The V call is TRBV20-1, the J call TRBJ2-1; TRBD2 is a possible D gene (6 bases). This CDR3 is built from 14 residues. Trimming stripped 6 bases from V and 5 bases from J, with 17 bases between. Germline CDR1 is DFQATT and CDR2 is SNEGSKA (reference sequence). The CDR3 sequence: CSAQLGGADNEQFF. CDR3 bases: TGCAGTGCCCAGTTGGGGGGAGCGGACAATGAGCAGTTCTTC.